Listed here are 3 T cell receptor beta chains from one sample, sequenced in a study of T cells in Graves' hyperthyroidism and ophthalmopathy. TCR beta CDR3 sequences were amplified from RNA transcripts. HTBI primers were the set used in a first-round RT-PCR of the TCR CDR3. Via MiXCR, TCRdb re-called the multiplex PCR reads, giving one row per CDR3 protein. The top ten hold about 17% of the sample, which has around 580,000 distinct CDR3 sequences, around 17% seen once. The sample taken for sequencing was blood. The receptors were gathered from a woman between 18 and 29 years old with Graves' hyperthyroidism.

The J gene is TRBJ1-5, the V gene TRBV28; D is unresolved. Germline values: CDR1 MDHEN, CDR2 SYDVKM. The CDR3 covers 13 residues. V was trimmed by 10 bases and J by 3 bases, leaving 13 bases between them. CDR3 in amino acids: CATRVQLNQPQHF. The CDR3 DNA is TGTGCCACGCGCGTACAGCTCAATCAGCCCCAGCATTTT.

This clonotype was recorded at least ten times. This sequence joins TRBV28 and TRBJ2-7, with D maybe TRBD1 (6 bases). Trimming cost V 6 bases and J 3 bases, with 12 bases left between them. There are 13 residues in the CDR3. Germline V lookup: CDR1 MDHEN, CDR2 SYDVKM. The DNA of the CDR3 is TGTGCCAGCAGAAAACAGGGTTTCTACGAGCAGTACTTC. Amino acids: CASRKQGFYEQYF.

This clonotype was recorded many times. The rearrangement links TRBV7-8 to TRBJ2-7, with D possibly matching TRBD2 (6 bases). The germline CDR1 and CDR2 sequences are SGHVS and FQNEAQ. The CDR3 has 15 amino acids. V was pared by 1 base and J by 7 bases, with 17 bases between. CDR3 residues: CASSLDLRGPAEQYF. CDR3 nucleotides: TGTGCCAGCAGCTTAGACTTGCGGGGTCCGGCGGAGCAGTACTTC.